Given below is one T cell receptor (beta chain) in context. Produced via immunoSEQ multiplex PCR; TCRdb's table is partial and in-frame only. The data show around 170,000 clones, roughly 90% seen once. The CDR3 length is 15 residues. Trimming pared 2 bases from V and 9 bases from J, leaving 14 bases between. Germline lookup yields CDR1 MNHEY and CDR2 SMNVEV (reference sequence). This specimen comes from a study of T cell responses to AZD1222 COVID-19 vaccine. The origin of this receptor is an adult in good health. The chain carries TRBV27 and TRBJ1-6; no clear D. The sequences come from peripheral blood, collected on day 0 of AZD1222 vaccination. The CDR3 is CASSLRLFGVSPLHF. The CDR3 nucleotides are TGTGCCAGCAGTTTACGCCTTTTTGGGGTTTCACCCCTCCACTTT.